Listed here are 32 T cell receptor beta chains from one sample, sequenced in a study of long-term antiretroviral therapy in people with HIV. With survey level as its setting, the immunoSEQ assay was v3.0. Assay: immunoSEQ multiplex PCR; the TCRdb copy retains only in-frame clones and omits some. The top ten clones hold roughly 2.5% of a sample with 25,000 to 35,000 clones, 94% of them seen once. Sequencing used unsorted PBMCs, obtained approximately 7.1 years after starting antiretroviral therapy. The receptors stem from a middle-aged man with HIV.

This CDR3 reads CASSNGGDNEQFF. In DNA, the CDR3 is TGTGCCAGCAGCAATGGGGGGGACAATGAGCAGTTCTTC. The chain uses TRBV28 and TRBJ2-1, with TRBD2 matching over 7 bases. This CDR3 is built from 13 residues. Germline CDR1 and CDR2: MDHEN and SYDVKM. V shed 6 bases, J shed 5 bases, and the junction held 4 bases outside the gene matches.

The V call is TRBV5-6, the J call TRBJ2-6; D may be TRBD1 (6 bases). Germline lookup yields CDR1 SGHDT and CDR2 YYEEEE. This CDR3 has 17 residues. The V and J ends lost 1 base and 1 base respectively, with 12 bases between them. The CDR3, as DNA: TGTGCCAGCAGCTTGCGGGCAGGACAGTCTGGGGCCAACGTCCTGACTTTC. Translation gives CASSLRAGQSGANVLTF.

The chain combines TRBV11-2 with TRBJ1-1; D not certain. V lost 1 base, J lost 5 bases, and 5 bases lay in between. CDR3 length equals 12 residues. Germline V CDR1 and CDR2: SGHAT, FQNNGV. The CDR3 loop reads CASSLGRTEAFF. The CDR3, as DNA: TGTGCCAGCAGCTTAGGGCGGACTGAAGCTTTCTTT.

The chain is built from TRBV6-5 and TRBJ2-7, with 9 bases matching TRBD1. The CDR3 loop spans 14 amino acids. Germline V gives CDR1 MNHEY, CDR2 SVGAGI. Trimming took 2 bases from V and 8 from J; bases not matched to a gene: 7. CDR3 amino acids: CASSYRDREKKQYF. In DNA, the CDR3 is TGTGCCAGCAGTTACCGGGACAGGGAAAAGAAGCAGTACTTC.

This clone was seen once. CDR3 residues: CASSIDSVGEQFF. CDR3 nucleotides: TGTGCCAGTAGTATAGACTCCGTCGGTGAGCAGTTCTTC. The chain has TRBV19 and TRBJ2-1; D is unresolved. With 0 bases removed from V and 9 bases from J, the gap between germline ends came to 9 bases. Germline CDR1 LNHDA, CDR2 SQIVND (reference sequence). The CDR3 runs 13 residues.

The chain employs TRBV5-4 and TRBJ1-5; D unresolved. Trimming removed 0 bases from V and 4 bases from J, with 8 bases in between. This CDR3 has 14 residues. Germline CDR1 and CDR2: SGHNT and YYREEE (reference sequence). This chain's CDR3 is CASSLEGSNQPQHF. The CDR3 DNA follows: TGTGCCAGCAGCTTGGAAGGGTCTAATCAGCCCCAGCATTTT.

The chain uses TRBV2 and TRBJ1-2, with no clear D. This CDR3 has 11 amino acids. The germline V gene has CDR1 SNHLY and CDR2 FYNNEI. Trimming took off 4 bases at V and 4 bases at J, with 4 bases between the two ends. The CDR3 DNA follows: TGTGCCAGCAGTGTACGCTATGGCTACACCTTC. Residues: CASSVRYGYTF. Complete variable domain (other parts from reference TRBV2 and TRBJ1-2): EPEVTQTPSHQVTQMGQEVILRCVPISNHLYFYWYRQILGQKVEFLVSFYNNEISEKSEIFDDQFSVERPDGSNFTLKIRSTKLEDSAMYFCASSVRYGYTFGSGTRLTVV.

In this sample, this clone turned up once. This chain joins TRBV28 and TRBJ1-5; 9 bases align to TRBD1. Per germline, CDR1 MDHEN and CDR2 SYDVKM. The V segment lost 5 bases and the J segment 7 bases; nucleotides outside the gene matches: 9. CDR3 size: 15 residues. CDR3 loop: CASSRGQGGQQPQHF. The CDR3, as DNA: TGTGCCAGCAGTAGGGGACAGGGCGGGCAACAGCCCCAGCATTTT. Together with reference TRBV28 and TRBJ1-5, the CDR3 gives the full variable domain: DVKVTQSSRYLVKRTGEKVFLECVQDMDHENMFWYRQDPGLGLRLIYFSYDVKMKEKGDIPEGYSVSREKKERFSLILESASTNQTSMYLCASSRGQGGQQPQHFGDGTRLSIL.

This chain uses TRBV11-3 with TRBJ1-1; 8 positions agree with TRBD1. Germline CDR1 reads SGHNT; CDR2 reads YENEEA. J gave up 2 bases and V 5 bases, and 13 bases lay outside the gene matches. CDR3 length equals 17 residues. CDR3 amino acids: CASSPPGQGRFNTEAFF. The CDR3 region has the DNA TGTGCCAGCAGCCCCCCCGGACAGGGAAGATTTAACACTGAAGCTTTCTTT. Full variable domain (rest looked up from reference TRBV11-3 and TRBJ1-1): EAGVVQSPRYKIIEKKQPVAFWCNPISGHNTLYWYLQNLGQGPELLIRYENEEAVDDSQLPKDRFSAERLKGVDSTLKIQPAELGDSAVYLCASSPPGQGRFNTEAFFGQGTRLTVV.

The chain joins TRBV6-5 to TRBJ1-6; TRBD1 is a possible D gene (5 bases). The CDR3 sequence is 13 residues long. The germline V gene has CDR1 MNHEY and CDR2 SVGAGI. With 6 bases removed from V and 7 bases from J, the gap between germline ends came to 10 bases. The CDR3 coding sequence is TGTGCCAGCAGCGGACACGAGAATTCACCCCTCCACTTT. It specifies CASSGHENSPLHF.

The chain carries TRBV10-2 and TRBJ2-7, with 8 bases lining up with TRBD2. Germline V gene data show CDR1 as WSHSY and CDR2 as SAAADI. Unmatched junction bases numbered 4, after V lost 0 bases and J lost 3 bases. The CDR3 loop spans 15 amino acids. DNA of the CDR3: TGCGCCAGCAGTGAGTCTGCAGCGGGGGTCTACGAGCAGTACTTC. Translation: CASSESAAGVYEQYF.

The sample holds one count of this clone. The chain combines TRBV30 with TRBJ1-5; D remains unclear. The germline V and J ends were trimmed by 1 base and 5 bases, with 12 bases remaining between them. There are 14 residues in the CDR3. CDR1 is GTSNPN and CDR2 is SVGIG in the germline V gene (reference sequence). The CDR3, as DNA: TGTGCCTGGAGTGCGGGAGTGGGAGATCAGCCCCAGCATTTT. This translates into CAWSAGVGDQPQHF.

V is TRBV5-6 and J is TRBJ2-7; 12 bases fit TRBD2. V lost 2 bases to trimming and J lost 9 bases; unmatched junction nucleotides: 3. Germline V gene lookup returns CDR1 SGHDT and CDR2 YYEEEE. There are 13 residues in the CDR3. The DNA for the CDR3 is TGTGCCAGCAGCTTTCTAGCGGGGGGGTGGCAGTACTTC. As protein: CASSFLAGGWQYF.

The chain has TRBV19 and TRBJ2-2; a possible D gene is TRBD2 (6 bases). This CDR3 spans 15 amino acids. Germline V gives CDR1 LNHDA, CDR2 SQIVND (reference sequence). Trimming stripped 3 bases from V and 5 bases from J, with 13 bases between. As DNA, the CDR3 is TGTGCCAGTAGTATCCGGAGGGGAGGAACCGGGGAGCTGTTTTTT. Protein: CASSIRRGGTGELFF.

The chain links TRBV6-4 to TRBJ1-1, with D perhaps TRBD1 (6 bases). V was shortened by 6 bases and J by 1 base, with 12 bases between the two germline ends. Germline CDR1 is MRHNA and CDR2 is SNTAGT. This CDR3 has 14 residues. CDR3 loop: CASSAGAGNTEAFF. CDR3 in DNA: TGTGCCAGCAGCGCAGGGGCGGGGAACACTGAAGCTTTCTTT.

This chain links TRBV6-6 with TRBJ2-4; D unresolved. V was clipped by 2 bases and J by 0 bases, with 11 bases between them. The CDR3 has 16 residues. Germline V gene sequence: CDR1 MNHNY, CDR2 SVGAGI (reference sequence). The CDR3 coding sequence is TGTGCCAGCAGTTACCCCCAACATGAAGCCAAAAACATTCAGTACTTC. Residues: CASSYPQHEAKNIQYF.

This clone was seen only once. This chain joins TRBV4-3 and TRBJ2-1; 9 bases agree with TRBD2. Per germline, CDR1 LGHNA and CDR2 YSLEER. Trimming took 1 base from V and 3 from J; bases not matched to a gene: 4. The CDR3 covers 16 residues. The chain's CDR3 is CASSQGPAGGYNEQFF. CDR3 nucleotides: TGCGCCAGCAGCCAAGGGCCAGCGGGGGGCTACAATGAGCAGTTCTTC.

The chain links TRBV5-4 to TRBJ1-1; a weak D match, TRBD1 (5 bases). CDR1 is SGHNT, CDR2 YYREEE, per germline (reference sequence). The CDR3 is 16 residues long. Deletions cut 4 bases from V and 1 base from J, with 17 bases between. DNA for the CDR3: TGTGCCAGCAGCCGGGGCGTGAAACAGCAGAACACTGAAGCTTTCTTT. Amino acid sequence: CASSRGVKQQNTEAFF.

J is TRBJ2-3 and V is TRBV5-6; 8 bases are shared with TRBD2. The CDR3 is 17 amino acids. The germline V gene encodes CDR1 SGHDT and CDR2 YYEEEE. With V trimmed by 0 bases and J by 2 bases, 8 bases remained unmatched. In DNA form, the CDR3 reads TGTGCCAGCAGCTTGGCGGCCACTAGCGGCTCCACAGATACGCAGTATTTT. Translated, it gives CASSLAATSGSTDTQYF. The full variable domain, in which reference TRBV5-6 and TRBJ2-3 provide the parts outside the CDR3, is DAGVTQSPTHLIKTRGQQVTLRCSPKSGHDTVSWYQQALGQGPQFIFQYYEEEERQRGNFPDRFSGHQFPNYSSELNVNALLLGDSALYLCASSLAATSGSTDTQYFGPGTRLTVL.

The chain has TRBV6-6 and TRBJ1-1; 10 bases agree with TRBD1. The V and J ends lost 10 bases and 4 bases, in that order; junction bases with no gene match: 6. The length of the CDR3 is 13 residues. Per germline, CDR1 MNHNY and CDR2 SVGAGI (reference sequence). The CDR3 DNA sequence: TGTGCCACCAGACAGGGGGCGCCCACTGAAGCTTTCTTT. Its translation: CATRQGAPTEAFF.

Here the CDR3 reads CASSVTSAQGAGNTIYF. The CDR3, as DNA: TGTGCCAGCAGCGTAACGTCCGCTCAGGGCGCGGGAAACACCATATATTTT. This chain uses TRBV9 with TRBJ1-3, with a possible D match to TRBD1 (5 bases). CDR3 length: 17 amino acids. V dropped 1 base and J dropped 4 bases, with 18 bases sitting between them. Per the germline V gene, CDR1 is SGDLS and CDR2 is YYNGEE.

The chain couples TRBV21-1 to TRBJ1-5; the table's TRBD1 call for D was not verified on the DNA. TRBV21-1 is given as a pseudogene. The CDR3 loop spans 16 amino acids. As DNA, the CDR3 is TGTGCCAGCAGCAAGGGGACAGGGGGGACCAATCAGCCCCAGCATTTT. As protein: CASSKGTGGTNQPQHF.

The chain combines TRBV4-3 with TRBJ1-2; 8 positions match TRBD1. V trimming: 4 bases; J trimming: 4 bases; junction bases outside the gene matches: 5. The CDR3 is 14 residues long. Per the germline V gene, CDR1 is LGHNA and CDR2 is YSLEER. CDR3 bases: TGCGCCAGCAGCCTAGGCGGGACAGGCTATGGCTACACCTTC. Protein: CASSLGGTGYGYTF.

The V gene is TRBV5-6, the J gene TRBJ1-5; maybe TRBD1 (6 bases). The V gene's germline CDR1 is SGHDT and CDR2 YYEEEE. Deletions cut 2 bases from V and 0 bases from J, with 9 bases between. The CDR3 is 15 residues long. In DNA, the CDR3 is TGTGCCAGCAGCTTTGGACAGAATAGCAATCAGCCCCAGCATTTT. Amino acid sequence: CASSFGQNSNQPQHF.

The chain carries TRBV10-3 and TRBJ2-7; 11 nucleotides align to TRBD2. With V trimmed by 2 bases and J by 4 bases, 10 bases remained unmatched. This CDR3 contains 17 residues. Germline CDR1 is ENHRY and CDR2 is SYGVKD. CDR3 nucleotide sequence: TGTGCCATCAGTGAGAAGACTACTAGCGGGGGCCTGTACGAGCAGTACTTC. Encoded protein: CAISEKTTSGGLYEQYF.

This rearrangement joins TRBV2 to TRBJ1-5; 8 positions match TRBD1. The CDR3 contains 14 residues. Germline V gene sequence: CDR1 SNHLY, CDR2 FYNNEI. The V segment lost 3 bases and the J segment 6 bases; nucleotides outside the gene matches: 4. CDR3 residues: CASSDLTGVQPQHF. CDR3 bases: TGTGCCAGCAGTGATTTGACAGGGGTTCAGCCCCAGCATTTT.

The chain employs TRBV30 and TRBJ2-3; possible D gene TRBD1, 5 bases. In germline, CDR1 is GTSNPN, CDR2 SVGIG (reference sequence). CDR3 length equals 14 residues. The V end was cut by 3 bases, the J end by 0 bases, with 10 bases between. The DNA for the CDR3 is TGTGCCTGGAGCCCAGGGTCTAGCACAGATACGCAGTATTTT. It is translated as CAWSPGSSTDTQYF.

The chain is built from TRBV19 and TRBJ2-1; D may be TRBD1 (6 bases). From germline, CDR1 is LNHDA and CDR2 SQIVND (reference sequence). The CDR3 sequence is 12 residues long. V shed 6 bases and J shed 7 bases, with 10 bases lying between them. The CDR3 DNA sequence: TGTGCCAGTAGGGACAGCAGGAATGAGCAGTTCTTC. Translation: CASRDSRNEQFF.

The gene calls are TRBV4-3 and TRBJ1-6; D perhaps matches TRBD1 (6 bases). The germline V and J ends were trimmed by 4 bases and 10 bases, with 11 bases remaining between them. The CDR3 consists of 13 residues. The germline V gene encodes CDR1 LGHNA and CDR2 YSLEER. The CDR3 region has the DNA TGCGCCAGCAGCCGAACCAGGGGATCACCCCTCCACTTT. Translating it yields CASSRTRGSPLHF.

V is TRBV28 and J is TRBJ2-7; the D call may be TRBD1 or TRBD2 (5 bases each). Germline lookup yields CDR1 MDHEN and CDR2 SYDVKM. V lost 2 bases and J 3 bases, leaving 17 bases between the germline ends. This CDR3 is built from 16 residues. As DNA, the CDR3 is TGTGCCAGCAGTTTAACCTTCGAAGGGACCGACTACGAGCAGTACTTC. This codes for CASSLTFEGTDYEQYF.

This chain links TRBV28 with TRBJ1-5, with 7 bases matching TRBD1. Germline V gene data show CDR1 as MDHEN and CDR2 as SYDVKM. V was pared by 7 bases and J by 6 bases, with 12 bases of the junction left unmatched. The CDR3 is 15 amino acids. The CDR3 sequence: CASIPQGGGRQPQHF. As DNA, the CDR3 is TGTGCCAGCATCCCCCAGGGAGGGGGCCGTCAGCCCCAGCATTTT. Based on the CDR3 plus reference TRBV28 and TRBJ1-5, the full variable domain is DVKVTQSSRYLVKRTGEKVFLECVQDMDHENMFWYRQDPGLGLRLIYFSYDVKMKEKGDIPEGYSVSREKKERFSLILESASTNQTSMYLCASIPQGGGRQPQHFGDGTRLSIL.

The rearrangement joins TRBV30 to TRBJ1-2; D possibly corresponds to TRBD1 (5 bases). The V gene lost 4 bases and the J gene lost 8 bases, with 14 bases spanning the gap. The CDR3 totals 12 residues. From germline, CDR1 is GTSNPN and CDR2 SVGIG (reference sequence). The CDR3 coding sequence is TGTGCCTGGACGCAGGGTAGAGGGGGCTACACCTTC. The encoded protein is CAWTQGRGGYTF.